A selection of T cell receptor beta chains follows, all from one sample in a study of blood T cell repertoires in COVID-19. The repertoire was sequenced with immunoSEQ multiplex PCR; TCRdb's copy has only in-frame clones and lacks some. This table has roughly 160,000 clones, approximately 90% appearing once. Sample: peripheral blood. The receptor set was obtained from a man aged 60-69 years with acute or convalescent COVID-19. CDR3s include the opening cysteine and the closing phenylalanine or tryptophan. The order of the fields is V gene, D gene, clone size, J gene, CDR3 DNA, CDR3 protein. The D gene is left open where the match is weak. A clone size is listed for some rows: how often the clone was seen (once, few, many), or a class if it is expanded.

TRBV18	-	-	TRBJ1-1	TGTGCCAGCTCACCCTCTGTGATCCAGAATACTGAAGCTTTCTTT	CASSPSVIQNTEAFF
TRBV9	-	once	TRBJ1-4	TGTGCCAGCAGCGTAGGCAACAGACCGGATAATGAAAAACTGTTTTTT	CASSVGNRPDNEKLFF
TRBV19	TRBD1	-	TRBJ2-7	TGTGCCAGTAGTTCCAACAGGGGTGAGTCCTACGAGCAGTACTTC	CASSSNRGESYEQYF
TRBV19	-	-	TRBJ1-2	TGTGCCAGTAGTATGTTTGGGGCAAACTATGGCTACACCTTC	CASSMFGANYGYTF
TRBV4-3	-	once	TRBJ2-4	TGCGCCAGCAGCCAAGACCTGCGGAACATTCAGTACTTC	CASSQDLRNIQYF
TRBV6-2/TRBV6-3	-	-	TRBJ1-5	TGTGCCAGCAGTCGGGGCGGGACTTATCATCAGCCCCAGCATTTT	CASSRGGTYHQPQHF
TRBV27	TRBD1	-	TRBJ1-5	TGTGCCAGCAGGAGACAGGGCAGTCAGCCCCAGCATTTT	CASRRQGSQPQHF
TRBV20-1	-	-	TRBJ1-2	TGCAGTGCTACTTGGGGGGATGGCTACACCTTC	CSATWGDGYTF
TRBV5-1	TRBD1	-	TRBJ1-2	TGCGCCAGCAGCTTCTCGGACAGGGGGAATGGCTACACCTTC	CASSFSDRGNGYTF
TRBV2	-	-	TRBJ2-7	TGTGCCAGCAGTTACATCTCCTACGAGCAGTACTTC	CASSYISYEQYF